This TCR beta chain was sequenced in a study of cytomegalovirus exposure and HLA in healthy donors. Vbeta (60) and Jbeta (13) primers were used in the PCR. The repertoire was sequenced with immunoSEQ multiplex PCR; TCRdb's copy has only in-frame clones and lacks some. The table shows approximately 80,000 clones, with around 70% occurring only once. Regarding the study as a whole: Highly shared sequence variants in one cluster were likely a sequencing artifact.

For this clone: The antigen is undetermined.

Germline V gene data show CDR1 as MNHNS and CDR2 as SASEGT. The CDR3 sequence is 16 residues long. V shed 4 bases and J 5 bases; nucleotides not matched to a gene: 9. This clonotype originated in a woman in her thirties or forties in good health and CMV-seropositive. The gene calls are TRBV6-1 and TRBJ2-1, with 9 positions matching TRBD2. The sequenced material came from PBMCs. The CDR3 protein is CASSVVAGALDNEQFF. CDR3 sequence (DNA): TGTGCCAGCAGTGTGGTAGCGGGAGCGCTCGACAATGAGCAGTTCTTC.